A single sample gave rise to the 17 T cell receptor beta chains below, sequenced in a study of T cell clonotyping in hematopoietic cell transplantation. Profiled with immunoSEQ multiplex PCR; TCRdb holds only in-frame clones, not every one. Of thousands of clones listed, around nine tenths are singletons. Here the sequenced sample was peripheral blood mononuclear cells, taken 100 days after allogeneic stem cell transplant. Receptor source: a female patient in her forties or fifties who had an allogeneic stem cell transplant from a related donor, so the T cells may come from the graft donor. Some clones in this sample may be carry-over from other donors' samples.

The chain uses TRBV14 and TRBJ1-1, with a weak D call TRBD1 (6 bases). The CDR3 extends over 13 amino acids. Germline CDR1 and CDR2: SGHDN and FVKESK. The V end lost 4 bases, the J end lost 5 bases, and 11 bases lay between the germline ends. The CDR3 spells CASSLGRGTEAFF. The CDR3 bases are TGTGCCAGCAGCCTCGGAAGGGGGACTGAAGCTTTCTTT.

The chain is built from TRBV6-5 and TRBJ1-2, with D possibly being TRBD1 (6 bases). V was pared by 6 bases and J by 1 base, with 12 bases between. This CDR3 region has 14 residues. Germline loops: CDR1 MNHEY, CDR2 SVGAGI. CDR3 sequence (DNA): TGTGCCAGCAGAAGGACAGCGGATAACTATGGCTACACCTTC. Protein sequence: CASRRTADNYGYTF.

This clone was detected a few times. This chain joins TRBV9 and TRBJ2-3; the match to TRBD2 covers 7 bases. CDR1 is SGDLS and CDR2 is YYNGEE in the germline V gene. The CDR3 spans 15 residues. V was clipped by 0 bases and J by 2 bases; unmatched bases: 3. CDR3 coding DNA: TGTGCCAGCAGCGTAGCGCTAGCGGTCACAGATACGCAGTATTTT. Amino acids: CASSVALAVTDTQYF.

V is TRBV5-1 and J is TRBJ1-1; 10 bases fit TRBD1. CDR1 and CDR2 from the germline V gene are SGHRS and YFSETQ. CDR3 length equals 15 residues. The J segment lost 11 bases and the V segment lost 0 bases, leaving 10 bases of the junction unmatched. The CDR3 is CASSLGSGTGAPAFF. Here the CDR3 DNA reads TGCGCCAGCAGCTTGGGATCCGGGACAGGGGCTCCGGCTTTCTTT.

This chain links TRBV28 with TRBJ1-1, with no clear D. V shed 5 bases and J shed 6 bases, with 16 bases lying between them. The CDR3 runs to 14 residues. Germline V gene sequence: CDR1 MDHEN, CDR2 SYDVKM. The CDR3 loop reads CASSGLRRGPEAFF. Here the CDR3 DNA reads TGTGCCAGCAGTGGCCTACGTAGAGGACCTGAAGCTTTCTTT.

As to this clone: Other DNA sequences in this specimen translate into the identical CDR3. This chain links TRBV4-2 with TRBJ2-1, with D unclear. Germline V gene data show CDR1 as LGHNA and CDR2 as YNFKEQ. The CDR3 covers 17 residues. Trimming stripped 4 bases from V and 1 base from J, with 17 bases between. The CDR3 sequence is CASSPFSGDGSYNEQFF. CDR3 coding DNA: TGTGCCAGCAGCCCCTTCTCAGGAGATGGTTCCTACAATGAGCAGTTCTTC.

This clone was counted a single time. V is TRBV5-6 and J is TRBJ2-7; D is uncertain. V gave up 0 bases and J gave up 4 bases, with 8 bases separating them. The CDR3 runs 13 residues. Germline CDR1 is SGHDT and CDR2 is YYEEEE. The CDR3 DNA sequence: TGTGCCAGCAGCTTGGCCGTGGGTTACGAGCAGTACTTC. Amino acid sequence: CASSLAVGYEQYF.

V usage is TRBV7-2 and J usage is TRBJ1-6; D perhaps matches TRBD1 (6 bases). The V gene's germline CDR1 is SGHTA and CDR2 FQGNSA. CDR3 length: 16 amino acids. The V end was cut by 1 base, the J end by 5 bases, with 12 bases between. The CDR3 DNA sequence: TGTGCCAGCAGCTTAGGTAGACAGGAGAATAATTCACCCCTCCACTTT. As protein: CASSLGRQENNSPLHF.

V usage is TRBV19 and J usage is TRBJ1-2; perhaps TRBD1 as D (5 bases). V lost 0 bases and J lost 10, with 15 bases in between. CDR3 size: 14 residues. CDR1 is LNHDA and CDR2 is SQIVND in the germline V gene (reference sequence). As DNA, the CDR3 is TGTGCCAGTAGTATAGAGGGGACGGGGAGTTTCTACACCTTC. Translated, it gives CASSIEGTGSFYTF. Full variable domain (missing parts from reference TRBV19 and TRBJ1-2): DGGITQSPKYLFRKEGQNVTLSCEQNLNHDAMYWYRQDPGQGLRLIYYSQIVNDFQKGDIAEGYSVSREKKESFPLTVTSAQKNPTAFYLCASSIEGTGSFYTFGSGTRLTVV.

This clone was observed a single time. The gene calls are TRBV4-1 and TRBJ2-5; D gene ambiguous. The CDR3 covers 13 residues. Germline V lookup: CDR1 MGHRA, CDR2 YSYEKL. Trimming removed 0 bases at V and 4 bases at J, with 6 bases between. CDR3 in DNA: TGCGCCAGCAGCCAAGATCTAAGAGAGACCCAGTACTTC. Amino acid sequence: CASSQDLRETQYF.

This rearrangement joins TRBV5-1 to TRBJ2-1; 9 bases agree with TRBD2. The trim removed 6 bases at V and 7 bases at J, leaving 11 bases unmatched. The CDR3 has 15 residues. Germline V CDR1 and CDR2: SGHRS, YFSETQ. CDR3 residues: CASTPSGAVGNEQFF. The CDR3 DNA sequence: TGCGCCAGCACACCTAGCGGGGCCGTTGGGAATGAGCAGTTCTTC.

The gene calls are TRBV21-1 and TRBJ2-7; no DNA check was done on the table's D call, TRBD1. TRBV21-1 counts as a pseudogene. The CDR3 is 18 residues long. CDR3 sequence: CASSKESGGLPLGYGQYF. The CDR3 DNA reads TGTGCCAGCAGCAAAGAGTCAGGGGGCCTCCCTCTTGGGTACGGGCAGTACTTC.

The chain is built from TRBV7-2 and TRBJ2-5, with 11 bases matching TRBD2. CDR1 is SGHTA, CDR2 FQGNSA, per germline. This CDR3 is built from 15 residues. Germline trimming cut 5 bases from V and 5 bases from J; bases unmatched to any gene: 7. This chain's CDR3 is CASSGRLAGRETQYF. The CDR3 DNA follows: TGTGCCAGCAGCGGGCGACTAGCGGGGAGGGAGACCCAGTACTTC.

The chain combines TRBV29-1 with TRBJ2-7; TRBD1 aligns across 8 bases. Germline V gene lookup returns CDR1 SQVTM and CDR2 ANQGSEA. The V gene end was trimmed by 5 bases and the J gene end by 2 bases; junction bases not matched to a gene: 8. The CDR3 sequence is 14 residues long. The DNA of the CDR3 is TGCAGCGTTTGGGGGACAGGAATCACCTACGAGCAGTACTTC. Its protein is CSVWGTGITYEQYF.

This clone showed up just a few times. The chain is built from TRBV5-1 and TRBJ1-5; no clear D gene. This CDR3 has 13 residues. With 3 bases removed from V and 4 bases from J, the gap between germline ends came to 8 bases. In germline, CDR1 is SGHRS, CDR2 YFSETQ. In nucleotides, the CDR3 is TGCGCCAGCAGCTCCGGGCCTAATCAGCCCCAGCATTTT. It yields the protein CASSSGPNQPQHF.

The chain recombines TRBV27 with TRBJ2-7; D may be TRBD1 (5 bases). The CDR3 contains 14 residues. V shed 8 bases and J shed 2 bases, with 16 bases lying between them. In germline, CDR1 is MNHEY, CDR2 SMNVEV (reference sequence). CDR3 coding DNA: TGTGCCAGCCACCAGGACAAGCCACCCTACGAGCAGTACTTC. Translated: CASHQDKPPYEQYF.

This clone was observed a handful of times. The rearrangement uses TRBV30 and TRBJ2-2; TRBD2 aligns across 16 bases. V trimming: 1 base; J trimming: 9 bases; junction bases outside the gene matches: 5. The CDR3 spans 16 residues. Looked up from germline, CDR1 is GTSNPN and CDR2 is SVGIG (reference sequence). The CDR3 loop is CAWSAGLAGGIRELFF. CDR3 nucleotide sequence: TGTGCCTGGAGTGCGGGACTAGCGGGAGGGATCAGGGAGCTGTTTTTT.